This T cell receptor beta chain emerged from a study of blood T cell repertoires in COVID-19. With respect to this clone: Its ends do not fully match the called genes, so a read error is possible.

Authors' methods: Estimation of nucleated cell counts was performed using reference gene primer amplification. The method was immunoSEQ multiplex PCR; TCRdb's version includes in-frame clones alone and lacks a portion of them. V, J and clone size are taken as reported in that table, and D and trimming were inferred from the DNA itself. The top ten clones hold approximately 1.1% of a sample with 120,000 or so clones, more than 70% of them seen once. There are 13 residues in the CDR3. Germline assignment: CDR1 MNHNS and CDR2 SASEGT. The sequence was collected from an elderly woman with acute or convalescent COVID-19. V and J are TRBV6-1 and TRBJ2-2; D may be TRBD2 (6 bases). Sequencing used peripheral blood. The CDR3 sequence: CASREGLPGELFF. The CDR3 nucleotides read TGTGCCAGCAGGGAAGGACTACCCGGGGAGCTGTTTTTT.